The 27 T cell receptor beta chains below all came from one sample that was sequenced in a study of T-cell reconstitution after alpha-beta-depleted transplantation in children. This sample's TCRbeta library carried unique molecular identifier barcodes. Each CDR3 protein is one row after TCRdb ran MiXCR on the PCR reads. The data hold hundreds of thousands of distinct CDR3 sequences, with over 10% observed a single time. This specimen consisted of PBMCs, mostly from graft donor cells, obtained 360 days after TCRalphabeta/CD19-depleted stem cell transplant. These receptor sequences come from a male patient younger than 18 who had a stem cell transplant for acute myeloid leukemia, so the T cells may come from the graft donor.

This clonotype was counted at least ten times. The CDR3 sequence is CASRLAGDRYEQYF. The CDR3 DNA sequence: TGTGCCAGCAGGTTAGCGGGTGATCGGTACGAGCAGTACTTC. The V and J genes are TRBV3-1 and TRBJ2-7, with 7 bases that match TRBD2. Trimming took 6 bases from V and 4 from J; bases not matched to a gene: 9. The germline CDR1 and CDR2 sequences are LGHDT and YNNKEL (reference sequence). The CDR3 is 14 residues long.

This clonotype came up a few times. The chain recombines TRBV11-1 with TRBJ1-1; perhaps TRBD1 as D (6 bases). V was pared by 5 bases and J by 2 bases, with 24 bases between. The CDR3 is 18 residues long. Germline V gene lookup returns CDR1 SGHAT and CDR2 FQDESV (reference sequence). CDR3 coding DNA: TGTGCCAGCAGCCCCCTTCCCCGTTGGGGGGCGATAAACACTGAAGCTTTCTTT. It translates to CASSPLPRWGAINTEAFF.

This clonotype was seen ten or more times. This sequence joins TRBV3-1 and TRBJ2-3; D could derive from TRBD1 or TRBD2 (5 bases each). Germline values: CDR1 LGHDT, CDR2 YNNKEL (reference sequence). Trimming removed 2 bases at V and 2 bases at J, with 17 bases between. CDR3 length: 17 amino acids. The CDR3: CASSQIDTGPYTDTQYF. As DNA, the CDR3 is TGTGCCAGCAGCCAAATAGACACGGGACCGTACACAGATACGCAGTATTTT.

This clonotype has more than one count but fewer than ten. The chain links TRBV20-1 to TRBJ2-5; D might be TRBD2 (6 bases). Trimming took off 5 bases at V and 0 bases at J, with 10 bases between the two ends. CDR3 length: 13 residues. CDR1 and CDR2 from the germline V gene are DFQATT and SNEGSKA (reference sequence). CDR3 in DNA: TGCAGTGCTGAACGGGGGAACCAAGAGACCCAGTACTTC. Amino acids: CSAERGNQETQYF.

The rearrangement joins TRBV28 to TRBJ2-7; D not certain. The CDR3 totals 15 residues. Trimming took off 1 base at V and 0 bases at J, with 10 bases between the two ends. Germline V lookup: CDR1 MDHEN, CDR2 SYDVKM. The DNA of the CDR3 is TGTGCCAGCAGTTTATACCCCGATCCCTCCTACGAGCAGTACTTC. Its translation is CASSLYPDPSYEQYF.

This clonotype was seen at least ten times. The chain employs TRBV11-2 and TRBJ2-3; 10 bases line up with TRBD2. V lost 5 bases and J lost 2; bases outside the gene matches: 13. The CDR3 sequence is 18 residues long. Looked up from germline, CDR1 is SGHAT and CDR2 is FQNNGV. The CDR3 nucleotides read TGTGCCAGCAGCCAAAACATCAGGACTAGCGGATACACAGATACGCAGTATTTT. Translating it yields CASSQNIRTSGYTDTQYF.

There are many counts of this clonotype. V is TRBV7-2 and J is TRBJ2-2, with TRBD1 matching 9 bases. Germline V CDR1 and CDR2: SGHTA, FQGNSA. V shed 7 bases and J 7 bases; nucleotides not matched to a gene: 7. The CDR3 consists of 14 residues. CDR3 nucleotide sequence: TGTGCCAGCACCTTGGACAGGGGTGGCGGGGAGCTGTTTTTT. Amino acid sequence: CASTLDRGGGELFF.

This clonotype was seen at least ten times. The V call is TRBV10-3, the J call TRBJ2-7; 7 nucleotides align to TRBD1. The germline CDR1 and CDR2 sequences are ENHRY and SYGVKD. This CDR3 has 14 residues. Trimming at V came to 4 bases and at J to 3 bases, leaving 6 bases not matched to a gene. The CDR3 sequence: CAISGGQLNYEQYF. The CDR3 region has the DNA TGTGCCATCAGTGGGGGACAGCTGAACTACGAGCAGTACTTC.

This clonotype has only a few counts. The chain is built from TRBV6-2 or TRBV6-3 and TRBJ1-5; D gene ambiguous. Germline CDR1 reads MNHEY; CDR2 reads SVGEGT. The CDR3 loop spans 14 amino acids. Between the trimmed V and J ends, which lost 5 bases and 2 bases, there was a span of 10 bases. CDR3 in DNA: TGTGCCAGCAGTGTGGGCTGGGGCAATCAGCCCCAGCATTTT. Translated, it gives CASSVGWGNQPQHF.

This clonotype was seen only a few times. The chain joins TRBV29-1 to TRBJ2-3; D unclear. Germline loops: CDR1 SQVTM, CDR2 ANQGSEA. The CDR3 length is 10 residues. Trimming cost V 5 bases and J 6 bases, with 6 bases left between them. The CDR3 region has the DNA TGCAGCGTTCTCGGTGATACGCAGTATTTT. Translation: CSVLGDTQYF.

This clonotype was seen ten or more times. The chain joins TRBV3-1 to TRBJ2-7; D assignment may be TRBD1 or TRBD2 (5 bases each). This CDR3 has 14 amino acids. V gave up 1 base and J gave up 3 bases, with 10 bases separating them. Germline values: CDR1 LGHDT, CDR2 YNNKEL (reference sequence). CDR3 bases: TGTGCCAGCAGCCAAGCGGGGCGATACTACGAGCAGTACTTC. Translated, it gives CASSQAGRYYEQYF.

This clonotype was observed many times. The chain recombines TRBV20-1 with TRBJ2-1; 8 bases line up with TRBD1. V was pared by 6 bases and J by 4 bases, with 8 bases of the junction left unmatched. CDR1 and CDR2 (germline): DFQATT, SNEGSKA (reference sequence). CDR3 length equals 14 residues. The CDR3 DNA reads as TGCAGTGCGCCAACGGGACAGGCTTACAATGAGCAGTTCTTC. This gives the protein CSAPTGQAYNEQFF.

The genes are TRBV21-1 and TRBJ1-1. TRBV21-1 is noted as a pseudogene. The CDR3 loop spans 15 amino acids. As DNA, the CDR3 is TGTGCCAGCAGCAAAGTGGCAGGAGCGAACACTGAAGCTTTCTTT. The encoded protein is CASSKVAGANTEAFF.

This clonotype was observed a few times. The genes are TRBV20-1 and TRBJ2-4; D gene uncertain. In germline, CDR1 is DFQATT, CDR2 SNEGSKA (reference sequence). The CDR3 runs to 13 residues. Trimming shortened V by 4 bases and J by 5 bases, and 12 bases separated the two germline ends. CDR3: CSAIVVMENIQYF. CDR3 DNA: TGCAGTGCTATCGTTGTCATGGAAAACATTCAGTACTTC.

The chain employs TRBV28 and TRBJ2-6; D is undetermined. The CDR3 has 17 residues. Germline CDR1 MDHEN, CDR2 SYDVKM. The V end was cut by 3 bases, the J end by 0 bases, with 12 bases between. The CDR3 reads CASSLGRLSSGANVLTF. CDR3 bases: TGTGCCAGCAGTTTGGGCAGGTTGAGCTCTGGGGCCAACGTCCTGACTTTC.

This clonotype showed up just a few times. The genes are TRBV7-9 and TRBJ2-5; TRBD1 or TRBD2 may be the D gene (7 bases each). V gave up 5 bases and J gave up 5 bases, with 15 bases separating them. CDR1 and CDR2 (germline): SEHNR, FQNEAQ (reference sequence). The CDR3 covers 14 residues. In DNA, the CDR3 is TGTGCCAGCAGCCCATGGGAGGGGGCCGAGACCCAGTACTTC. Encoded protein: CASSPWEGAETQYF. Based on the CDR3 plus reference TRBV7-9 and TRBJ2-5, the full variable domain is DTGVSQNPRHKITKRGQNVTFRCDPISEHNRLYWYRQTLGQGPEFLTYFQNEAQLEKSRLLSDRFSAERPKGSFSTLEIQRTEQGDSAMYLCASSPWEGAETQYFGPGTRLLVL.

This clonotype was seen a handful of times. The J gene is TRBJ1-6, the V gene TRBV25-1, with 8 bases aligning to TRBD1. The CDR3 length is 16 residues. CDR1 is MGHDK and CDR2 is SYGVNS in the germline V gene. Unmatched junction bases numbered 6, after V lost 3 bases and J lost 5 bases. CDR3: CASSDVQGQDNSPLHF. CDR3 bases: TGTGCCAGCAGTGATGTCCAGGGACAGGATAATTCACCCCTCCACTTT. Full variable domain (remainder filled in from reference TRBV25-1 and TRBJ1-6): EADIYQTPRYLVIGTGKKITLECSQTMGHDKMYWYQQDPGMELHLIHYSYGVNSTEKGDLSSESTVSRIRTEHFPLTLESARPSHTSQYLCASSDVQGQDNSPLHFGNGTRLTVT.

V usage is TRBV4-2 and J usage is TRBJ2-3, with no clear D. The V gene's germline CDR1 is LGHNA and CDR2 YNFKEQ. Between the trimmed V and J ends, which lost 4 bases and 4 bases, there was a span of 9 bases. This CDR3 comprises 13 residues. The CDR3 protein is CASSRPPADTQYF. The CDR3 DNA reads as TGTGCCAGCAGCCGACCCCCTGCAGATACGCAGTATTTT.

CDR3 DNA sequence: TGTGCCAGCAGCCCCGGGGTTCCCTCCGGGGCCAACGTCCTGACTTTC. Amino acids: CASSPGVPSGANVLTF. The chain carries TRBV11-1 and TRBJ2-6; TRBD2 is a possible D gene (5 bases). CDR3 length: 16 residues. Germline V gene lookup returns CDR1 SGHAT and CDR2 FQDESV (reference sequence). V lost 5 bases and J lost 4, with 15 bases in between.

The chain employs TRBV20-1 and TRBJ1-5; D possibly corresponds to TRBD1 (5 bases). The CDR3 spans 16 residues. Germline V gene lookup returns CDR1 DFQATT and CDR2 SNEGSKA (reference sequence). The germline V and J ends were trimmed by 0 bases and 2 bases, with 14 bases remaining between them. Written as DNA, the CDR3 is TGCAGTGCTAGAGATGGGGCGGGTCCTGGCAATCAGCCCCAGCATTTT. It yields the protein CSARDGAGPGNQPQHF.

This clonotype showed up many times. The rearrangement uses TRBV27 and TRBJ2-5, with D perhaps matching TRBD2 (6 bases). Trimming cost V 3 bases and J 0 bases, with 11 bases left between them. From germline, CDR1 is MNHEY and CDR2 SMNVEV (reference sequence). The CDR3 spans 15 residues. As DNA, the CDR3 is TGTGCCAGCAGTTTGGGCAGCGGGTACCAAGAGACCCAGTACTTC. Its protein is CASSLGSGYQETQYF.

V is TRBV28 and J is TRBJ2-5; 8 nucleotides match TRBD2. The CDR3 covers 16 residues. The V and J ends lost 3 bases and 3 bases, in that order; junction bases with no gene match: 9. The germline CDR1 and CDR2 sequences are MDHEN and SYDVKM. CDR3 DNA: TGTGCCAGCAGTTTCTGGGAAGCGGGGGAGAAAGAGACCCAGTACTTC. This encodes CASSFWEAGEKETQYF.

This clonotype was detected many times. The chain employs TRBV7-8 and TRBJ2-7, with 9 bases aligning to TRBD1. Losses at the gene ends were 0 bases for V and 2 bases for J; bases not matched to a gene: 5. Germline V lookup: CDR1 SGHVS, CDR2 FQNEAQ. This CDR3 region has 16 residues. The CDR3 DNA reads as TGTGCCAGCAGCTTAGCTCCGCACAGGGGGCCCTACGAGCAGTACTTC. Amino acids: CASSLAPHRGPYEQYF. Supplemented by reference TRBV7-8 and TRBJ2-7, the full variable domain reads GAGVSQSPRYKVAKRGQDVALRCDPISGHVSLFWYQQALGQGPEFLTYFQNEAQLDKSGLPSDRFFAERPEGSVSTLKIQRTQQEDSAVYLCASSLAPHRGPYEQYFGPGTRLTVT.

The table lists this clonotype with many counts. The chain recombines TRBV21-1 with TRBJ2-3. TRBV21-1 is shown as a pseudogene. The CDR3 consists of 16 residues. CDR3 protein: CASSKGSTKHTDTQYF. CDR3 bases: TGTGCCAGCAGCAAGGGCTCGACGAAGCACACAGATACGCAGTATTTT.

This clonotype was detected many times. The junction differs from germline at one of its ends, possibly a read error. V gene TRBV7-3 combines with J gene TRBJ2-3, with TRBD2 matching 13 bases. CDR1 is SGHTA, CDR2 FQGTGA, per germline. This CDR3 has 13 residues. The chain's CDR3 is CASTSLAGGPPHF. The CDR3 region has the DNA TGTGCCAGCACCTCACTAGCGGGAGGGCCCCCCCACTTT.

J is TRBJ2-7 and V is TRBV3-1; the D is unclear. The germline CDR1 and CDR2 sequences are LGHDT and YNNKEL (reference sequence). The CDR3 sequence is 13 residues long. Trimming took off 6 bases at V and 0 bases at J, with 9 bases between the two ends. CDR3 sequence (DNA): TGTGCCAGCAGTAACATCAACTCCTACGAGCAGTACTTC. Its translation is CASSNINSYEQYF.

The chain links TRBV28 to TRBJ2-7; 11 positions match TRBD2. V trimming: 5 bases; J trimming: 5 bases; junction bases outside the gene matches: 5. Per the germline V gene, CDR1 is MDHEN and CDR2 is SYDVKM. CDR3 length: 14 residues. CDR3 coding DNA: TGTGCCAGCAGTCTAGCGGGAGGAGGCGACGAGCAGTACTTC. It yields the protein CASSLAGGGDEQYF.